This is a list of T cell receptor beta chains from one sample in a study of T cell changes during pregnancy in multiple sclerosis. Generated by immunoSEQ multiplex PCR, the TCRdb table keeps only in-frame clones and is missing some. The sample lists under 110,000 clones; around 90% were seen once. The source material was peripheral blood, sampled after pregnancy. These receptors came from a female donor with multiple sclerosis, enrolled in a pregnancy study. Both conserved end residues are part of each CDR3. Each record gives: clone size, V gene, J gene, D gene, CDR3 DNA, CDR3 protein. The D gene is left open where the match is weak. Clone size is not always given. Where it is, it says once, few, many or a class for expanded clones.

clone_size: -
v_call: TRBV30
j_call: TRBJ1-4
d_call: TRBD1
cdr3_nt: TGTGCCTGGAGTGATGGGACAGCCGCAACTAATGAAAAACTGTTTTTT
cdr3_aa: CAWSDGTAATNEKLFF

clone_size: -
v_call: TRBV11-2
j_call: TRBJ1-2
d_call: -
cdr3_nt: TGTGCCAGCAGCTTAGCTCAGGGGACCTATGGCTACACCTTC
cdr3_aa: CASSLAQGTYGYTF

clone_size: -
v_call: TRBV7-9
j_call: TRBJ2-2
d_call: -
cdr3_nt: TGTGCCAGCAGCTTAGACCACGGGGACACCGGGGAGCTGTTTTTT
cdr3_aa: CASSLDHGDTGELFF

clone_size: -
v_call: TRBV5-1
j_call: TRBJ2-3
d_call: TRBD2
cdr3_nt: TGCGCCAGCAGCTTGGGGCCTAGCGGGGACCAGTATTTT
cdr3_aa: CASSLGPSGDQYF

clone_size: once
v_call: TRBV25-1
j_call: TRBJ1-1
d_call: -
cdr3_nt: TGTGCCAGCAGTGATAGGTGGGGCCTTAATGGCGCTTTCTTT
cdr3_aa: CASSDRWGLNGAFF

clone_size: -
v_call: TRBV28
j_call: TRBJ2-7
d_call: TRBD2
cdr3_nt: TGTGCCAGCAGTTTTCTAGCGGGGGGGCCAGGTCGCGAGCAGTACTTC
cdr3_aa: CASSFLAGGPGREQYF

clone_size: -
v_call: TRBV9
j_call: TRBJ2-3
d_call: -
cdr3_nt: TGTGCCAGCAGCCCCTGGGGACAAGCAGATACGCAGTATTTT
cdr3_aa: CASSPWGQADTQYF

clone_size: -
v_call: TRBV2
j_call: TRBJ2-7
d_call: TRBD2
cdr3_nt: TGTGCCAGCAGTGAAGTACTAGCGGGGTCCCGCGAGCAGTACTTC
cdr3_aa: CASSEVLAGSREQYF

clone_size: -
v_call: TRBV5-1
j_call: TRBJ1-4
d_call: TRBD1
cdr3_nt: TGCGCCAGCAGCCGGGACAGTGAAAAACTGTTTTTT
cdr3_aa: CASSRDSEKLFF

clone_size: -
v_call: TRBV10-1
j_call: TRBJ2-2
d_call: -
cdr3_nt: TGCGCCAGCAGGCGTGGACCGGGACAGGAGCTGTTTTTT
cdr3_aa: CASRRGPGQELFF

clone_size: -
v_call: TRBV7-9
j_call: TRBJ1-2
d_call: -
cdr3_nt: TGTGCCAGCAGCTCTGGGGGCAAGGAAAGGGTTCATGGCTACACCTTC
cdr3_aa: CASSSGGKERVHGYTF

clone_size: -
v_call: TRBV5-1
j_call: TRBJ1-1
d_call: -
cdr3_nt: TGCGCCAGCAGCTTGGCCGGACCGGGGAGCACTGAAGCTTTCTTT
cdr3_aa: CASSLAGPGSTEAFF

clone_size: -
v_call: TRBV28
j_call: TRBJ2-1
d_call: -
cdr3_nt: TGTGCCAGCAGTTTAAAGGCGGGTGAGCAGTTCTTC
cdr3_aa: CASSLKAGEQFF

clone_size: -
v_call: TRBV9
j_call: TRBJ2-2
d_call: TRBD2
cdr3_nt: TGTGCCAGCAGCCCTCGACTAGCGCGGCACACCGGGGAGCTGTTTTTT
cdr3_aa: CASSPRLARHTGELFF

clone_size: -
v_call: TRBV11-2
j_call: TRBJ1-2
d_call: -
cdr3_nt: TGTGCCACTCCCTCGGGCAGGGTTGGCTACACCTTC
cdr3_aa: CATPSGRVGYTF

clone_size: -
v_call: TRBV5-4
j_call: TRBJ1-4
d_call: TRBD1
cdr3_nt: TGTGCCAGCAGCGGCACAGGGGGCGTCACCGAAAAACTGTTTTTT
cdr3_aa: CASSGTGGVTEKLFF

clone_size: -
v_call: TRBV19
j_call: TRBJ2-2
d_call: -
cdr3_nt: TGTGCCAGTACCCTAGGACAGACCCCCGGCGGGGAGCTGTTTTTT
cdr3_aa: CASTLGQTPGGELFF

clone_size: few
v_call: TRBV9
j_call: TRBJ1-1
d_call: TRBD1
cdr3_nt: TGTGCCAGCAGCCCCGGACAGGGATACACTGAAGCTTTCTTT
cdr3_aa: CASSPGQGYTEAFF

clone_size: -
v_call: TRBV6-5
j_call: TRBJ1-2
d_call: -
cdr3_nt: TGTGCCGCGTCAAATGGGGGGGGCTCTGGCTACACCTTC
cdr3_aa: CAASNGGGSGYTF

clone_size: -
v_call: TRBV19
j_call: TRBJ2-1
d_call: TRBD2
cdr3_nt: TGTGCCAGTAGTATCGGGACTAGCGGGAGGGGGAATGAGCAGTTCTTC
cdr3_aa: CASSIGTSGRGNEQFF

clone_size: once
v_call: TRBV5-4
j_call: TRBJ2-5
d_call: -
cdr3_nt: TGTGCCAGCAGCCCCCGCGGGGCGGTAGAGACCCAGTACTTC
cdr3_aa: CASSPRGAVETQYF

clone_size: -
v_call: TRBV5-1
j_call: TRBJ2-7
d_call: -
cdr3_nt: TGCGCCAGCAGCGCCCAGACAGGTAACCTCTACGAGCAGTACTTC
cdr3_aa: CASSAQTGNLYEQYF

clone_size: -
v_call: TRBV27
j_call: TRBJ1-1
d_call: TRBD1
cdr3_nt: TGTGCCAGCAGACTAAGACAGGGGTACACTGAAGCTTTCTTT
cdr3_aa: CASRLRQGYTEAFF

clone_size: -
v_call: TRBV4-1
j_call: TRBJ1-1
d_call: TRBD1
cdr3_nt: TGCGCCAGCAGCCAAAGGGGGCCCACTGAAGCTTTCTTT
cdr3_aa: CASSQRGPTEAFF